The entry that follows covers one T cell receptor beta chain sequence. A much bigger clone sits one base away, suggesting this may be a read error. These data belong to a study of T cell repertoires in cytomegalovirus infection. The germline V gene has CDR1 SGHVS and CDR2 FNYEAQ. This CDR3 has 16 residues. Deletions cut 0 bases from V and 4 bases from J, with 12 bases between. TCRdb reanalysed the reads using MiXCR and keeps one entry per CDR3 protein. The profile covers hundreds of thousands of distinct CDR3 sequences, with more than 20% appearing a single time and 6.5% to 10% taken by the ten largest.

The TCR comes from a human donor in good health (CMV status not recorded). Some clones in this sample may be carry-over from other donors' samples. This chain links TRBV7-6 with TRBJ2-2; D may be TRBD2 (6 bases). Input material: CD8+ T cells from PBMCs. The CDR3 spells CASSLALRRGTGELFF. The CDR3 nucleotides are TGTGCCAGCAGCTTAGCCCTCCGGCGGGGCACCGGGGAGCTGTTTTTT.